This T cell receptor beta chain stems from a study of T-cell memory formation after mild COVID-19. Study-wide results and caveats: The finding that pre-infection memory included some responding clones suggested that cross-reactive memory joined. Contracting CD4+ clones sat mainly in CM and EM; CD8+ in EMRA. Clones contracting day 15 to 85 were balanced CD4/CD8; later expanders leaned CD4+.

J lost 5 bases, V lost 5 bases, and 10 bases had no gene match. The CDR3 has 18 amino acids. Germline assignment: CDR1 SEHNR and CDR2 FQNEAQ (reference sequence). The table lists this clonotype with a few counts. Its antigen is undetermined. TCRdb re-derived calls from the 5' RACE reads in MiXCR, one entry per CDR3 protein. This repertoire shows about 120,000 distinct CDR3 sequences, approximately 22% found once; its top ten account for approximately 41%. This chain uses TRBV7-9 with TRBJ2-3; 16 bases are a match to TRBD2. The TCR sequence derives from a man younger than 35 who had mild COVID-19 (a few samples of this study predate the infection). Cell type and time point are not known. The material sequenced was PBMCs or a T cell subset sorted from them (not recorded which). CDR3 loop: CASSDGTSGGAIGDTQYF. The CDR3, as DNA: TGTGCCAGCAGCGACGGGACTAGCGGGGGGGCCATTGGAGATACGCAGTATTTT.